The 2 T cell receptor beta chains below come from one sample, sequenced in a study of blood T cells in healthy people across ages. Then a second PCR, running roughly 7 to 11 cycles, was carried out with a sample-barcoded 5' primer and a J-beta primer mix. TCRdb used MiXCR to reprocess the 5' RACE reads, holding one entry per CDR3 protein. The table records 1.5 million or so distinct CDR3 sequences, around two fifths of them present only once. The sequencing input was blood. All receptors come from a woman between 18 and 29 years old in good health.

CDR3 region: CASSLELADIHEQFF. For the CDR3, the DNA is TGTGCCAGCAGTTTAGAGCTAGCGGATATCCATGAGCAGTTCTTC. The chain recombines TRBV12-3 or TRBV12-4 with TRBJ2-1, with 7 bases matching TRBD2. Unmatched junction bases numbered 8, after V lost 1 base and J lost 8 bases. The CDR3 has 15 residues.

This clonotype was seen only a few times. This chain's CDR3 is CASGRHFLTYEQYF. The CDR3 region has the DNA TGTGCCAGCGGAAGGCACTTTCTTACCTACGAGCAGTACTTC. V is TRBV6-2 or TRBV6-3 and J is TRBJ2-7; D not certain. The CDR3 has 14 residues. The V end was cut by 8 bases, the J end by 2 bases, with 16 bases between. The germline V gene encodes CDR1 MNHEY and CDR2 SVGEGT.